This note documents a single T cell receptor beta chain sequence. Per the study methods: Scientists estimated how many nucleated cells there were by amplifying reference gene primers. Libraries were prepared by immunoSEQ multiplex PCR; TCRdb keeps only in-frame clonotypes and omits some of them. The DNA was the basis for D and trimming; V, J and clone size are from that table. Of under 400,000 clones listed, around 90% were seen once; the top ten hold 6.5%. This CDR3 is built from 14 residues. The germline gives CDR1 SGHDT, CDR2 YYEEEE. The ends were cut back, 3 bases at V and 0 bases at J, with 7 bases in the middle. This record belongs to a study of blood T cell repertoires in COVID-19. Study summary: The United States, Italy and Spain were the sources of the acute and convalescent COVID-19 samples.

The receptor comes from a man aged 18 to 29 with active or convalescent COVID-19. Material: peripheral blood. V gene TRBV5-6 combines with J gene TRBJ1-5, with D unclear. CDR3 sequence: CASSSAGSNQPQHF. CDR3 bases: TGTGCCAGCAGCTCGGCGGGTAGCAATCAGCCCCAGCATTTT.